Listed below are T cell receptor beta chains from one sample, sequenced in a study of TIL therapy for anti-PD-1-resistant metastatic lung cancer. Here immunoSEQ multiplex PCR was the method, and the copy in TCRdb shows in-frame clones only, minus some. The repertoire holds 50,000 to 60,000 clones, about 81% seen once, with just under 3% in the top ten. Specimen: blood, collected at baseline. Every receptor here comes from a person aged 30 to 80 with non-small cell lung cancer. CDR3s include the opening cysteine and the closing phenylalanine or tryptophan. A D gene is named only where the DNA matches it firmly. Clone size is shown for a subset of rows, as once, few, many or a class of expanded clone.

v_gene,j_gene,abundance,d_gene,len,CDR3nt,CDR3aa
TRBV4-2,TRBJ2-5,.,TRBD2,15,TGTGCCAGCAGCCAAGGCGGGACTAGGTATGAGACCCAGTACTTC,CASSQGGTRYETQYF
TRBV11-2,TRBJ2-5,.,TRBD1,16,TGTGCCAGCAGCTTAGATATCTCGGACAGGGGGGAGACCCAGTACTTC,CASSLDISDRGETQYF
TRBV3-1/TRBV3-2,TRBJ2-1,.,.,12,TGTGCCAGCAGCCAAGGCTACAATGAGCAGTTCTTC,CASSQGYNEQFF
TRBV28,TRBJ1-4,.,.,18,TGTGCCAGTCGCAGGGGTTTGGCTGGTTCAGCAACTAATGAAAAACTGTTTTTT,CASRRGLAGSATNEKLFF
TRBV13,TRBJ2-7,few,.,15,TGTGCCAGCAGCTATCGGTCCGGCCCCTCCTACGAGCAGTACTTC,CASSYRSGPSYEQYF
TRBV13,TRBJ2-7,.,TRBD1,15,TGTGCCAGCAGCAGCGGACAGGGGAAGTCCTACGAGCAGTACTTC,CASSSGQGKSYEQYF
TRBV5-1,TRBJ2-7,.,.,15,TGCGCCAGCAGCGGAGGGATCGGACGATACTACGAGCAGTACTTC,CASSGGIGRYYEQYF
TRBV24-1,TRBJ2-1,once,TRBD2,16,TGTGCCACCAGTGATTTGTCTAGCGGGAGTTGGGGAGAGCAGTTCTTC,CATSDLSSGSWGEQFF
TRBV30,TRBJ2-4,.,.,15,TGTGCCTGGAGTGGACAGCGCGCAGCCAAAAACATTCAGTACTTC,CAWSGQRAAKNIQYF
TRBV6-6,TRBJ2-7,.,.,14,TGTGCCAGCAGTTACCTAGGGGCTACCTACGAGCAGTACTTC,CASSYLGATYEQYF